This T cell receptor beta chain was sequenced during a study of shared clonotypes between healthy human individuals. About the research overall: Used for every donor were three CD4 naive, three CD4 memory, two CD8 naive and one CD8 memory plate. Study findings and constraints: Generation probability values for non-shared clonotypes were lower than those for clonotypes shared by all four donors. Depth of sequencing was expected to influence donor clonotype sharing.

Regarding this clone: What it binds is unknown.

Naivety among CD8 cells was defined by CD45RO negativity and positive CCR7 selection, thereby excluding terminally differentiated effector memory CD45RA+ cells. The CDR3 contains 16 residues. Looked up from germline, CDR1 is MNHGY and CDR2 is SVAAGI. Germline trimming cut 9 bases from V and 0 bases from J; bases unmatched to any gene: 7. Original handling: ImmunoSEQ output held junction-only sequences without quality scores, so filtering differed. Repertoires were generated with immunoSEQ multiplex PCR, while TCRdb's copy carries only in-frame clones and drops some. The D gene and trimming were derived from the DNA, and the V and J assignments and clone size from that table. The profile shows about 2.2 million clones, roughly 93% of them singletons.

This clonotype was sampled from a man aged 18 to 29 in good health. Some clones in this sample may be carry-over from other donors' samples. Sample: naive CD8+ T cells from PBMCs. The chain employs TRBV6-9 and TRBJ1-5; 11 nucleotides align to TRBD1. The CDR3 nucleotides are TGTGCCAGATATGGACAGGGGGCTCCTAGCAATCAGCCCCAGCATTTT. Translation: CARYGQGAPSNQPQHF.